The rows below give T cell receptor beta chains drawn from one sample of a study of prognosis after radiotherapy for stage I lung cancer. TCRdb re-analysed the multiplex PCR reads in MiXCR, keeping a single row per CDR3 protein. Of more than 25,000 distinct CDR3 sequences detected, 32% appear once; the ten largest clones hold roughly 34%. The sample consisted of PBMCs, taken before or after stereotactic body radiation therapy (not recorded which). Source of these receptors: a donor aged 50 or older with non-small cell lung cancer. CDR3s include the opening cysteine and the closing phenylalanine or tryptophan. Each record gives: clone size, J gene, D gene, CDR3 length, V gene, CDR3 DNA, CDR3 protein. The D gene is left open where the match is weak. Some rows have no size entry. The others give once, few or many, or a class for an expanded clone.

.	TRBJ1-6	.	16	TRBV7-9	TGTGCCAGCAGCTTAATACGGAGCTCCTATAATTCACCCCTCCACTTT	CASSLIRSSYNSPLHF
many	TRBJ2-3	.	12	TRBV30	TGTGCCTGGGGTCACCCCGGGGATACGCAGTATTTT	CAWGHPGDTQYF
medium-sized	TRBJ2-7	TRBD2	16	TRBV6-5	TGTGCCAGCAGTTTCCCCGGGACTAGCGGGGGCTACGAGCAGTACTTC	CASSFPGTSGGYEQYF
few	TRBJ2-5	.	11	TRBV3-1	TGTGCCAGCAGCCAAGTAGAGACCCAGTACTTC	CASSQVETQYF
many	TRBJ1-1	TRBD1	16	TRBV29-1	TGCAGCGTTGAAGGGGGACAGGGGGCTTCGAGCACTGAAGCTTTCTTT	CSVEGGQGASSTEAFF
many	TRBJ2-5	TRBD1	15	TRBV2	TGTGCCAGCAGTGCACAGGGGGGAAGCGGGGAGACCCAGTACTTC	CASSAQGGSGETQYF
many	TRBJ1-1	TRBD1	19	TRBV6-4	TGTGCCAGCAGTGAATATCCCCGGGGACAGGGGGGAATGAACACTGAAGCTTTCTTT	CASSEYPRGQGGMNTEAFF
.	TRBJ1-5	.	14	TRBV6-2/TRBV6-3	TGTGCCACAGCATTTAGGTGTAGCAATCAGCCCCAGCATTTT	CATAFRCSNQPQHF
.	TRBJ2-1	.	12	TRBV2	TGTGTCAGCAGTGGGGTAGCGGTTGAGCAGTTCTTC	CVSSGVAVEQFF
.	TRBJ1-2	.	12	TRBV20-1	TGCAGTGTAGGTAAAGAAACGGAAGGCTACACCTTC	CSVGKETEGYTF
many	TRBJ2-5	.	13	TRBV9	TGTGCCAGCAGCGTAGGGGCACAAGAGACCCAGTACTTC	CASSVGAQETQYF
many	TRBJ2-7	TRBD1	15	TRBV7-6	TGTGCCAGCAGCTTAGGGACAGGGGCTTTCGACGAGCAGTACTTC	CASSLGTGAFDEQYF
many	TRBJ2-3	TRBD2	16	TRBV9	TGTGCCAGCAGCTCAATAGCGGGAGGACGCACAGATACGCAGTATTTT	CASSSIAGGRTDTQYF
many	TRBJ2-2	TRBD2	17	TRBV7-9	TGTGCCAGCAGCTCCCCACTGGGGACTAGCGAAACGGGGGAGCTGTTTTTT	CASSSPLGTSETGELFF
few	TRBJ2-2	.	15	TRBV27	TGTGCCAGCAGTTTATCGTGGGTGAACACCGGGGAGCTGTTTTTT	CASSLSWVNTGELFF
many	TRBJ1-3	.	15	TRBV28	TGTGCCAGCAGTACCGGCTGGTCCTCTGGAAACACCATATATTTT	CASSTGWSSGNTIYF
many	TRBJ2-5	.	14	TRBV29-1	TGCAGCGTCGGGCAGGCAGGGACGTTGGAGACCCAGTACTTC	CSVGQAGTLETQYF
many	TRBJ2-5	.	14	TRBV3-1	TGTGCCAGCAGCCAAGGGACTGGGCAAGAGACCCAGTACTTC	CASSQGTGQETQYF
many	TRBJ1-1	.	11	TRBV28	TGTGCCAGCAGTTTCGTTGGGAGAGCTTTCTTT	CASSFVGRAFF
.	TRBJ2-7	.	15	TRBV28	TGTGCCAGCAGGGCGGTATACCCCCAGGGGTACGAGCAGTACTTC	CASRAVYPQGYEQYF
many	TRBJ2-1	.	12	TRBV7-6	TGTGCCAGCAGCTTAGGCACAAATGAGCAGTTCTTC	CASSLGTNEQFF
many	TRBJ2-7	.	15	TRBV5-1	TGCGCCAGCAGCTTGGTGGGGGGGGCCTACTACGAGCAGTACTTC	CASSLVGGAYYEQYF
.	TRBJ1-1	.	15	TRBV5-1	TGCGCCAGCAGCTGGGAGGGCCGACCGTACGCTGAAGCTTTCTTT	CASSWEGRPYAEAFF
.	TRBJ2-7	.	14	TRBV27	TGTGCCAGCATCCGAGGTGGTGACTCCTACGAGCAGTACTTC	CASIRGGDSYEQYF
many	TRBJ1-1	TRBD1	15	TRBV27	TGTGCCAGCAGTTTATCACAGGGGTGGATCGCTGAAGCTTTCTTT	CASSLSQGWIAEAFF
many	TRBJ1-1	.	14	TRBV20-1	TGCAGTGCTAGAGAACCGATTTCCCGAGGCCGGGCTTTCTTT	CSAREPISRGRAFF
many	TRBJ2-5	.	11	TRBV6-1	TGTGCCAGCACCTCCGAAGAGACCCAGTACTTC	CASTSEETQYF
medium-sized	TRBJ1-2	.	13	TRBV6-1	TGTGCCAGCAGTGCCGGTCGGGGTGGCGGCTACACCTTC	CASSAGRGGGYTF
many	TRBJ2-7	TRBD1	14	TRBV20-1	TGCAGTGCTCCGCGAAGGGACAGCACCTACGAGCAGTACTTC	CSAPRRDSTYEQYF
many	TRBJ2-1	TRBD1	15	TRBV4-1	TGCGCCAGCAGCCACTGGGACAGACAGAACGATGAGCAGTTCTTC	CASSHWDRQNDEQFF
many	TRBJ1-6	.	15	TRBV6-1	TGTGCCAGCAGCGATGGACAGACCTATAATTCACCCCTCCACTTT	CASSDGQTYNSPLHF
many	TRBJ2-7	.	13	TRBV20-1	TGCAGTGCGCTTCGACGGCCCGCGGACGAGCAGTACTTC	CSALRRPADEQYF
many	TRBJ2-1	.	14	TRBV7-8	TGTGCCAGCTCCCCCCGGGGCTACTACAATGAGCAGTTCTTC	CASSPRGYYNEQFF
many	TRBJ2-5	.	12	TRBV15	TGTGCCACCAGCAGAGGATCTGAGACCCAGTACTTC	CATSRGSETQYF
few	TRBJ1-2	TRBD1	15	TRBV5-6	TGTGCCAGCAGCCCACGAACCCAGGGGGCGAGGGGCTACACCTTC	CASSPRTQGARGYTF
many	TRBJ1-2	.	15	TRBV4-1	TGCGCCAGCAGCCAAGTGGGGCAGGGAAACTATGGCTACACCTTC	CASSQVGQGNYGYTF
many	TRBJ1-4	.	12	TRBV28	TGTGCCAGCACTCGGGCGAGGGAAAAACTGTTTTTT	CASTRAREKLFF
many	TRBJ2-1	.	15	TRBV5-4	TGTGCCAGCAGCCCCGACGGGAGACCCTACAATGAGCAGTTCTTC	CASSPDGRPYNEQFF
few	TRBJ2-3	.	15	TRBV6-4	TGTGCCAGCAGTGAGGCCAACCCGGGCACAGATACGCAGTATTTT	CASSEANPGTDTQYF
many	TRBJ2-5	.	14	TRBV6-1	TGTGCCAGCAGCCTAGTGGGGGGAAGTGAGACCCAGTACTTC	CASSLVGGSETQYF
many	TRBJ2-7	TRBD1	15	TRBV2	TGTGCCAGCAGGGGCGACAGGGGGCTCACCTACGAGCAGTACTTC	CASRGDRGLTYEQYF
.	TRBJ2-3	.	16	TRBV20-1	TGCAGTGCGAGCCTATCGGCCCCCAGAGGCACAGATACGCAGTATTTT	CSASLSAPRGTDTQYF
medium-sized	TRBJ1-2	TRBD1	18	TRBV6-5	TGTGCCAGCAGTTACAGGGGACAGGGACGCTATGGAGGCTATGGCTACACCTTC	CASSYRGQGRYGGYGYTF
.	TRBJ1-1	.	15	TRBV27	TGTGCCAGCAGTCCCATACAGGGCTCGAACACTGAAGCTTTCTTT	CASSPIQGSNTEAFF
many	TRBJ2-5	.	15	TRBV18	TGTGCCAGCTCACCACCAGGGAGGAACCAAGAGACCCAGTACTTC	CASSPPGRNQETQYF
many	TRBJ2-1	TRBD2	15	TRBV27	TGTGCCAGCAGTTTAAATAGCGGGATAGGCAATGAGCAGTTCTTC	CASSLNSGIGNEQFF
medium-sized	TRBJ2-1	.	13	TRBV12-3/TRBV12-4	TGTGCCAGCAGTTTCACAAGAGCGGGTGAGCAGTTCTTC	CASSFTRAGEQFF
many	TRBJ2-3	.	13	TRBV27	TGTGCCAGCAGTTGGGACTTTACAGATACGCAGTATTTT	CASSWDFTDTQYF
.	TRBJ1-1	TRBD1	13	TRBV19	TGTGCCAGTAGTAAAAACCGGGACAGGGAAGCTTTCTTT	CASSKNRDREAFF
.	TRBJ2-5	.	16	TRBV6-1	TGTGCCAGCAGTACAAAACCGGTACAGGGAGAGGGGACCCAGTACTTC	CASSTKPVQGEGTQYF
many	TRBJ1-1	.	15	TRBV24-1	TGTGCCACCAGTGACCCCAGGGGTCCGGGGACTGAAGCTTTCTTT	CATSDPRGPGTEAFF
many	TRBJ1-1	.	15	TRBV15	TGTGCCACCAGCAGAGGAGGAGTCATGAACACTGAAGCTTTCTTT	CATSRGGVMNTEAFF
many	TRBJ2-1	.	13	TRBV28	TGTGCCAGCAGCCTTGTGTCGGGGAATGAGCAGTTCTTC	CASSLVSGNEQFF
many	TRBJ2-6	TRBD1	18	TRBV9	TGTGCCAGCAGCATCCGGGACAGGGCCGTGTCTGGGGCCAACGTCCTGACTTTC	CASSIRDRAVSGANVLTF
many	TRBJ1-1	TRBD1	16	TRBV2	TGTGCCAGCAGCCACGCCGGGACAGGGGGTATCACTGAAGCTTTCTTT	CASSHAGTGGITEAFF
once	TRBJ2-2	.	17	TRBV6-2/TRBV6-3	TGCGCCAGCAGTGAGTGTGACAGAAACCCGAACACCGGGGAGCTGTTTTTT	CASSECDRNPNTGELFF
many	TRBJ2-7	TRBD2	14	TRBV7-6	TGTGCCAGCAGCCCCACACTAGCGACCTACGAGCAGTACTTC	CASSPTLATYEQYF
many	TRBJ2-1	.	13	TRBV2	TGTGCCAGCAGTTCTGGACCAGTTAATGAGCAGTTCTTC	CASSSGPVNEQFF
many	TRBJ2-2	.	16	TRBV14	TGTGCCAGCAGCCATTACTCTGAACCAAACACCGGGGAGCTGTTTTTT	CASSHYSEPNTGELFF